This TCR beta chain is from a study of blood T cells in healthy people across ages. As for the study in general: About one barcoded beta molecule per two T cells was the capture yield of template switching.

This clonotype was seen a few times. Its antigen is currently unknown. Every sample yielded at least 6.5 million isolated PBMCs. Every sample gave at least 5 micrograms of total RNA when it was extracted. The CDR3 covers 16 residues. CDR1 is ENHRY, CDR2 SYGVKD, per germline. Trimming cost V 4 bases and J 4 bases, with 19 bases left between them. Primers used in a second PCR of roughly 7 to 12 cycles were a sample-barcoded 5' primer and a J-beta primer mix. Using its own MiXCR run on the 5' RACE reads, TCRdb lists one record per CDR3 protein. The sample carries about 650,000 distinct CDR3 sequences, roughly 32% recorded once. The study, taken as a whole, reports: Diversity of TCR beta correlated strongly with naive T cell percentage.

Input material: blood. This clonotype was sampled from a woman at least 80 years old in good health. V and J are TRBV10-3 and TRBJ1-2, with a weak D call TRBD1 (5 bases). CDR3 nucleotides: TGTGCCATCAGTGCGGGGGAGGACGCACCGGTCTATGGCTACACCTTC. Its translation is CAISAGEDAPVYGYTF.